One sample yielded the 5 T cell receptor beta chains listed below, sequenced in a study of shared clonotypes between healthy human individuals. TCRdb keeps only in-frame clones here, not all; method: immunoSEQ multiplex PCR. The repertoire has roughly 330,000 clones, roughly 70% of them found once; the top ten carry about a tenth. Sequencing was carried out using memory CD4+ T cells sorted from blood. Specified subset: CD45RA-negative fraction. The receptors come from a man younger than 45 in good health.

This rearrangement joins TRBV15 to TRBJ1-1; weak D call: TRBD1 (5 bases). The CDR3 contains 17 residues. Germline CDR1 and CDR2: LNHNV and YYDKDF (reference sequence). The V and J ends lost 0 bases and 1 base respectively, with 15 bases between them. The CDR3: CATSREAAGRGNTEAFF. DNA of the CDR3: TGTGCCACCAGCAGAGAGGCGGCAGGGAGAGGGAACACTGAAGCTTTCTTT.

This chain connects TRBV11-3 to TRBJ2-1; D perhaps matches TRBD2 (5 bases). Trimming removed 5 bases at V and 14 bases at J, with 19 bases between. From germline, CDR1 is SGHNT and CDR2 YENEEA. This CDR3 contains 13 residues. Written as DNA, the CDR3 is TGTGCCAGCAGCGGACGGACGGACTCATGGAAGTTCTTC. Residues: CASSGRTDSWKFF.

CDR3 bases: TGTGCCAGCATCCCTGGTGGGGGACTTATCCTTGGGGAGCAGTACTTC. It translates to CASIPGGGLILGEQYF. The chain employs TRBV28 and TRBJ2-7; D might be TRBD2 (6 bases). The germline V and J ends were trimmed by 7 bases and 7 bases, with 26 bases remaining between them. This CDR3 comprises 16 residues. Per germline, CDR1 MDHEN and CDR2 SYDVKM.

The chain uses TRBV18 and TRBJ2-2; D may be TRBD2 (6 bases). In germline, CDR1 is KGHSH, CDR2 LQKENI. Trimming took off 3 bases at V and 5 bases at J, with 19 bases between the two ends. CDR3 length equals 17 residues. CDR3 in amino acids: CASSPQGGGSRTGELFF. The CDR3 DNA follows: TGTGCCAGCTCACCTCAGGGAGGCGGATCCAGAACCGGGGAGCTGTTTTTT.

This chain connects TRBV10-2 to TRBJ2-3; 7 nucleotides line up with TRBD2. V trimming: 7 bases; J trimming: 5 bases; junction bases outside the gene matches: 12. The CDR3 loop spans 15 amino acids. Looked up from germline, CDR1 is WSHSY and CDR2 is SAAADI. CDR3 sequence: CASTPIAGHGDTQYF. CDR3 sequence (DNA): TGCGCCAGCACCCCGATAGCGGGCCACGGAGATACGCAGTATTTT.